The present entry profiles one TCR beta chain with its context. The data derive from a study of somatic mutations in cytotoxic T cells in rheumatoid arthritis. Per the original methods: Patient CD8+ clones bigger than 1% seldom lined up with published virus-specific TCRB sequences. Profiled with immunoSEQ multiplex PCR; TCRdb holds only in-frame clones, not every one. That table gives V, J and clone size, and the DNA gave D and trimming. In the table there are some 30,000 clones, around 90% of which are singletons. The V end lost 2 bases, the J end lost 4 bases, and 9 bases lay between the germline ends. CDR3 length equals 12 residues. Germline V CDR1 and CDR2: GTSNPN, SVGIG (reference sequence).

Sample: CD8+ T cells sorted from blood. This TCR came from an adult with rheumatoid arthritis. The chain combines TRBV30 with TRBJ2-7; the D gene is possibly TRBD2 (6 bases). The CDR3 protein is CAWSRGGYEQYF. The DNA of the CDR3 is TGTGCCTGGAGTCGGGGAGGATACGAGCAGTACTTC.